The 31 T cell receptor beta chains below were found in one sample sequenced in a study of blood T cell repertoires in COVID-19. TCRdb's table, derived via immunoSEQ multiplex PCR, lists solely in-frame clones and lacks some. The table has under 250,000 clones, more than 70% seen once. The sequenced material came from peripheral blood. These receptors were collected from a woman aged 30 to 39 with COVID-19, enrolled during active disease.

CDR3 region: CASSLGETYEQYF. The CDR3 nucleotides are TGTGCCAGCAGCTTAGGGGAGACCTACGAGCAGTACTTC. The gene calls are TRBV7-2 and TRBJ2-7, with D perhaps TRBD2 (5 bases). V shed 1 base and J shed 2 bases, with 6 bases lying between them. The CDR3 runs to 13 residues. Germline assignment: CDR1 SGHTA and CDR2 FQGNSA.

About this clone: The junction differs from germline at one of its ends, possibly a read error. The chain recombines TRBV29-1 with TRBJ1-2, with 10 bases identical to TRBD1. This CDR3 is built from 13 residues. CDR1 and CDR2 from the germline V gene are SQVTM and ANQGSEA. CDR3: CSVEDRGLGGYTF. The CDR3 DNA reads TGCAGCGTCGAAGACAGGGGGCTTGGTGGCTACACCTTC.

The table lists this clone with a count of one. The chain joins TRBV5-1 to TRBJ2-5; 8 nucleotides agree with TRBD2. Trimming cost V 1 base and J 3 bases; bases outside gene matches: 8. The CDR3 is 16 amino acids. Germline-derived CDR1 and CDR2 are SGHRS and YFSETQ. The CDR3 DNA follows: TGCGCCAGCAGCTTGACCTGGGCGGGAGGCGAAGAGACCCAGTACTTC. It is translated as CASSLTWAGGEETQYF.

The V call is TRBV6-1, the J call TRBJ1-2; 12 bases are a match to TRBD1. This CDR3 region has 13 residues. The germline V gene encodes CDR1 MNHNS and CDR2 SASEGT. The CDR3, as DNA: TGTGTCATCGAGGGGGACAGGGGGCAAGGCTACACCTTC. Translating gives CVIEGDRGQGYTF.

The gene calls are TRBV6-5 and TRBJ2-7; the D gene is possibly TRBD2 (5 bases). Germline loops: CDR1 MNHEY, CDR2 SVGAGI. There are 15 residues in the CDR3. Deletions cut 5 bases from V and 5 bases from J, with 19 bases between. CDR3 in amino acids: CASSPFPSQEDEQYF. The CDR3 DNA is TGTGCCAGCAGTCCCTTCCCGAGTCAGGAGGACGAGCAGTACTTC.

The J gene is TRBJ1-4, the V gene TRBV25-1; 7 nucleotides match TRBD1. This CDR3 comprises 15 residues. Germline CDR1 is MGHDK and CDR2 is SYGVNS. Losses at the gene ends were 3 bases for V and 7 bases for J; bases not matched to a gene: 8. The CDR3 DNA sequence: TGTGCCAGCAGTGACCCGACAGGGTGGGGTGAAAAACTGTTTTTT. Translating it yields CASSDPTGWGEKLFF.

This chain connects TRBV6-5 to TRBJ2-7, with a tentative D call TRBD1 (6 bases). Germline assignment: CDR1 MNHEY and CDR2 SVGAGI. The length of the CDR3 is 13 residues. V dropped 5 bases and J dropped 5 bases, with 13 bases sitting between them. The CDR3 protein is CASSPSGQNEQYV. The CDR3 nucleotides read TGTGCCAGCAGTCCTTCGGGACAAAACGAGCAGTACGTC.

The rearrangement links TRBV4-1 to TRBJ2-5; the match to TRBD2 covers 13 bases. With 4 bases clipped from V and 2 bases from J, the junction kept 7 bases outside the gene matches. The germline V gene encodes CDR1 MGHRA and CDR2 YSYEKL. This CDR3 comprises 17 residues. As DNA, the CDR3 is TGCGCCAGCAGCCCTCGGACTAGCGGGAGTCTGCAAGAGACCCAGTACTTC. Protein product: CASSPRTSGSLQETQYF.

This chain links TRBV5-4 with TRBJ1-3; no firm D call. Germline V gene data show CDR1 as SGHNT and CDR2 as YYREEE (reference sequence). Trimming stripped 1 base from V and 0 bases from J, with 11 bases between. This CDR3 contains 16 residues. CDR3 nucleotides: TGTGCCAGCAGCTTGAACAGCCGATTCTCTGGAAACACCATATATTTT. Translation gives CASSLNSRFSGNTIYF.

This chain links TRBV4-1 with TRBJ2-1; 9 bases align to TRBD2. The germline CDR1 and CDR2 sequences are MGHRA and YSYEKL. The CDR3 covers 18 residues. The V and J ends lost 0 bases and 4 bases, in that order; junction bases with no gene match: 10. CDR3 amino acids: CASSQEGLAGKGYNEQFF. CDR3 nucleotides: TGCGCCAGCAGCCAAGAGGGGCTAGCGGGGAAAGGGTACAATGAGCAGTTCTTC.

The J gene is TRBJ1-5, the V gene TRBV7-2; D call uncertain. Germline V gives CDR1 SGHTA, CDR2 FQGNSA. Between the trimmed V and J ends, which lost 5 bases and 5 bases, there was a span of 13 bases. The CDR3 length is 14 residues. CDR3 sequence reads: CASSLRLAYQPQHF. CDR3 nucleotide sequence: TGTGCCAGCAGCCTGCGTCTAGCGTATCAGCCCCAGCATTTT.

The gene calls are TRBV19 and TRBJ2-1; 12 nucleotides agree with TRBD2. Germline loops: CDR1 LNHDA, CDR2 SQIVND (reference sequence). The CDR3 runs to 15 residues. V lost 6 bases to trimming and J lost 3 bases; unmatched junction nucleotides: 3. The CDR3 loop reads CASSPTSGGYNEQFF. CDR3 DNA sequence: TGTGCCAGTAGCCCGACTAGCGGGGGCTACAATGAGCAGTTCTTC.

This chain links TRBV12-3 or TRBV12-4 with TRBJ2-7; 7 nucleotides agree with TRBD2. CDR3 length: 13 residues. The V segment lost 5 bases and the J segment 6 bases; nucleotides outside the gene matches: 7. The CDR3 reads CASSPAGPSEQYV. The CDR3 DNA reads TGTGCCAGCAGTCCAGCGGGGCCCTCCGAGCAGTACGTC.

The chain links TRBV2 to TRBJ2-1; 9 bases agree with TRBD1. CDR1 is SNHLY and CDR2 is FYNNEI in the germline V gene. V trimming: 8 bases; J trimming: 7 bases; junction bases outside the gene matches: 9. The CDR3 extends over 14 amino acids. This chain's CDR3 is CASQRDRGTNEQFF. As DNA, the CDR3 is TGTGCCAGCCAACGAGACAGGGGGACTAATGAGCAGTTCTTC.

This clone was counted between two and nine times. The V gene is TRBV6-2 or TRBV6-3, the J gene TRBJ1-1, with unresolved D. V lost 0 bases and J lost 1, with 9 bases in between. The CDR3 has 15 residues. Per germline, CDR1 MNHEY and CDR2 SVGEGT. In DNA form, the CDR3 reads TGTGCCAGCAGTTACTCTCAGGCCAGGAACACTGAAGCTTTCTTT. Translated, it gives CASSYSQARNTEAFF.

The CDR3 DNA is TGTGCCAGCAGCCCAGGACAAGAAAAACTGTTTTTT. Its protein product is CASSPGQEKLFF. The chain recombines TRBV28 with TRBJ1-4; D is perhaps TRBD1 (5 bases). Germline V gene lookup returns CDR1 MDHEN and CDR2 SYDVKM. This CDR3 contains 12 residues. Trimming took off 6 bases at V and 8 bases at J, with 10 bases between the two ends.

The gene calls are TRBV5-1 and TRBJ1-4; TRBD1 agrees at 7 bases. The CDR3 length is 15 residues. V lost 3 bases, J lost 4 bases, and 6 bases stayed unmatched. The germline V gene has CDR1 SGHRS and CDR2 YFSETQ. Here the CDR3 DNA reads TGCGCCAGCAGCTCTTCCACAGGGGATAATGAAAAACTGTTTTTT. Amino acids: CASSSSTGDNEKLFF.

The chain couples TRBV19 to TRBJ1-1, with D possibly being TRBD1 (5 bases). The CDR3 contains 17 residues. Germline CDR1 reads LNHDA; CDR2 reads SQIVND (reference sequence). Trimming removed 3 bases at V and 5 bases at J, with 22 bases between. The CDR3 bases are TGTGCCAGTAGTATCCGGGGGAGTTGGAGGAGGAGTACTGAAGCTTTCTTT. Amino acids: CASSIRGSWRRSTEAFF.

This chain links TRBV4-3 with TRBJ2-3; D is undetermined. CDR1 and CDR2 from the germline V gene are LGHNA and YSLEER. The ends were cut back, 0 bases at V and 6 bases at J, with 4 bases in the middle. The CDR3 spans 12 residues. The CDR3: CASSQDGDTQYF. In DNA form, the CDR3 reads TGCGCCAGCAGCCAAGACGGGGATACGCAGTATTTT.

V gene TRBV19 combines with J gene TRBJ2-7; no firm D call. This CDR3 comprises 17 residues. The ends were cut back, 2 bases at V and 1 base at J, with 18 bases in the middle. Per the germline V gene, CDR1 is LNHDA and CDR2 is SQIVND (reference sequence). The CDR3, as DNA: TGTGCCAGTAGTATAACCAGGAATCCCGGTAGTTCCTACGAGCAGTACGTC. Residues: CASSITRNPGSSYEQYV.

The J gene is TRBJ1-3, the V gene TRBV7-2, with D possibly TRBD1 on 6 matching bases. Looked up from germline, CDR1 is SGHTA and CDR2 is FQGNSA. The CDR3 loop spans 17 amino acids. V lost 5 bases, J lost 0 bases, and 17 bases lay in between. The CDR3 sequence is CASSMTGGSSSGNTIYF. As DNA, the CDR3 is TGTGCCAGCAGCATGACAGGTGGAAGCTCCTCTGGAAACACCATATATTTT.

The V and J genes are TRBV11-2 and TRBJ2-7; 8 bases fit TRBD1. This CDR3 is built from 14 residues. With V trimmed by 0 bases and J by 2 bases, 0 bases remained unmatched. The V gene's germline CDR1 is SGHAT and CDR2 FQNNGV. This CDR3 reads CASSLEDRAYEQYV. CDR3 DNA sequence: TGTGCCAGCAGCTTAGAGGACAGGGCCTACGAGCAGTACGTC.

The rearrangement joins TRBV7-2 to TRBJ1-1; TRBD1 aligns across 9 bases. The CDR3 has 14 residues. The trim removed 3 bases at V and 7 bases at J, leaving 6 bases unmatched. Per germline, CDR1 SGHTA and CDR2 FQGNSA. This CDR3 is CASSFGQGRDEAFF. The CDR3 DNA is TGTGCCAGCAGCTTTGGACAGGGGAGGGATGAAGCTTTCTTT.

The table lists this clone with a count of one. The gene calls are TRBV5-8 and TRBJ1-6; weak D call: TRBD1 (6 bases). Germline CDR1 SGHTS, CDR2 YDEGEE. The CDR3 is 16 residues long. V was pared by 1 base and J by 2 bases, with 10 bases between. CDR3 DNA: TGTGCCAGCAGCTTGTCCCAGGGGCCCTATAATTCACCCCTCCACTTT. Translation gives CASSLSQGPYNSPLHF.

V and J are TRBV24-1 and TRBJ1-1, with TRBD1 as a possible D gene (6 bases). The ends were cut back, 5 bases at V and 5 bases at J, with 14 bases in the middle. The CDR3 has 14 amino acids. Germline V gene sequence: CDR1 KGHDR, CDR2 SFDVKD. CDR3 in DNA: TGTGCCACCAGTGCATCAGGGGAGTGGACTGAAGCTTTCTTT. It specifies CATSASGEWTEAFF.

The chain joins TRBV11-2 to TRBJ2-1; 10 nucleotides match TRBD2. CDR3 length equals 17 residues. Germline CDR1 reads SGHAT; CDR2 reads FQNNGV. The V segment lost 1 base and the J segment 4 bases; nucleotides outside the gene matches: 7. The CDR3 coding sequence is TGTGCCAGCAGCTTAGGATACAGCGGGGGGGAATACAATGAGCAGTTCTTC. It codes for CASSLGYSGGEYNEQFF.

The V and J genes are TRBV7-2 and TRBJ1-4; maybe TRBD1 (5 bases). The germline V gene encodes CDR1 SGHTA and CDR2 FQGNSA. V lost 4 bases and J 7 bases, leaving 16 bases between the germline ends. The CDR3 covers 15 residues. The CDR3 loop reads CASSSRLSGGEKLFF. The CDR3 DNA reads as TGTGCCAGCAGCTCCCGTTTGTCCGGGGGTGAAAAACTGTTTTTT.

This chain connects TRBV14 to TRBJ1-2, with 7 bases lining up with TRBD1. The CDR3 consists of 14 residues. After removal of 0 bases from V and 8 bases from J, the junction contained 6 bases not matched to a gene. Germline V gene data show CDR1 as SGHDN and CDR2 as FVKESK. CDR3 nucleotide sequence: TGTGCCAGCAGCCAAGATGACAGGGTGTACGGCTACACCTTC. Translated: CASSQDDRVYGYTF.

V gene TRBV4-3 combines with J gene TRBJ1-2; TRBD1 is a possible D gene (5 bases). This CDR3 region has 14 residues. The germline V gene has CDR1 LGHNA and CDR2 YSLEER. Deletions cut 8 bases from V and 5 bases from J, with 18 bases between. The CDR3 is CASGWGRNLYGYTF. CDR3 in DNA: TGCGCCAGCGGTTGGGGGAGGAACCTTTATGGCTACACCTTC.

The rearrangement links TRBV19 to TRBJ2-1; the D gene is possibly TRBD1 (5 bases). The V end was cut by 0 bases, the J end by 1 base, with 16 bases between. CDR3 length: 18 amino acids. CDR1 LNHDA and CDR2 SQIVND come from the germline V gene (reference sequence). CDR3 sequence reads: CASSIDYQGSQSYNEQFF. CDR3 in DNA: TGTGCCAGTAGTATAGACTACCAGGGATCGCAATCCTACAATGAGCAGTTCTTC.

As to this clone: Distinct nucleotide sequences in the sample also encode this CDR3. Here the CDR3 reads CASSLSQGGYGYTF. As DNA, the CDR3 is TGCGCCAGCAGCTTGTCACAGGGTGGCTATGGCTACACCTTC. The chain has TRBV5-1 and TRBJ1-2; D is perhaps TRBD1 (6 bases). Germline CDR1 SGHRS, CDR2 YFSETQ. There are 14 residues in the CDR3. Trimming took off 1 base at V and 4 bases at J, with 11 bases between the two ends. The variable domain in full, completed from reference TRBV5-1 and TRBJ1-2, reads KAGVTQTPRYLIKTRGQQVTLSCSPISGHRSVSWYQQTPGQGLQFLFEYFSETQRNKGNFPGRFSGRQFSNSRSEMNVSTLELGDSALYLCASSLSQGGYGYTFGSGTRLTVV.